These T cell receptor beta chains were read from a single sample in a study of graft-versus-host responses after intestinal transplantation. TCRdb's table, derived via immunoSEQ multiplex PCR, lists solely in-frame clones and lacks some. The data show about 93,000 clones, roughly 80% seen once. Their specific antigens are unknown. Sequencing was performed on unstimulated CD4+ T cells sorted from spleen or lymph node cells, taken before intestinal transplant. These TCRs come from a human donor who received an intestinal transplant. Both conserved end residues are part of each CDR3. The D gene is left open where the match is weak. Rows may omit the clone size; those that give it use once, few, many or a size class.

>.|.|TRBV5-4|TRBJ1-1|15
TGTGCCAGCAGCTTGGCGGGTACAGGGAGCACTGAAGCTTTCTTT
CASSLAGTGSTEAFF
>.|.|TRBV5-1|TRBJ2-1|15
TGCGCCAGCAGCTTGGAGGACGGCGGGTTCAATGAGCAGTTCTTC
CASSLEDGGFNEQFF
>.|.|TRBV5-8|TRBJ1-4|15
TGTGCCAGCAGCCGGACGGAGGGGAGAGGGGAAAAACTGTTTTTT
CASSRTEGRGEKLFF
>.|TRBD1|TRBV18|TRBJ2-7|14
TGTGCCAGCTCACCGGGGACAGGGGTGTACGAGCAGTACTTC
CASSPGTGVYEQYF
>.|.|TRBV7-9|TRBJ1-2|11
TGTGCCAGCACGAGGGAGACTGGCTACACCTTC
CASTRETGYTF
>.|TRBD1|TRBV11-2|TRBJ1-1|13
TGTGCCAGCAGCCCACCACCGGGACAGCGGGCTTTCTTT
CASSPPPGQRAFF
>.|.|TRBV28|TRBJ2-4|14
TGTGCCAGCAGTCGTAAACTAGCCAAAAACATTCAGTACTTC
CASSRKLAKNIQYF
>few|.|TRBV6-6|TRBJ1-1|13
TGTGCCAGCAGGGAGCAGGGGAACACTGAAGCTTTCTTT
CASREQGNTEAFF
>.|TRBD2|TRBV9|TRBJ2-1|13
TGTGCCAGCTCCGAGGGACTAGCGCTTGAGCAGTTCTTC
CASSEGLALEQFF
>.|.|TRBV9|TRBJ2-2|15
TGTGCCAGCAGCGTAGCCGGGAGCGTAACCGGGGAGCTGTTTTTT
CASSVAGSVTGELFF
>few|.|TRBV4-2|TRBJ1-2|15
TGTGCCAGCAGCCAAGATATGGCAGGGGAGAGGGGCTACACCTTC
CASSQDMAGERGYTF
>few|.|TRBV28|TRBJ2-7|13
TGTGCCGTAAGGGGGGGACATTCGGGGGAGCAGTACTTC
CAVRGGHSGEQYF
>.|TRBD1|TRBV7-9|TRBJ2-5|11
TGTGCCAGCAGCTTAGAGGACAGGCGAGACTTC
CASSLEDRRDF
>.|.|TRBV7-7|TRBJ2-5|16
TGTGCTAGCAGTCGAACGAGTCCCCCCAGAGGAGAGACCCAGTACTTC
CASSRTSPPRGETQYF
>.|TRBD1|TRBV18|TRBJ2-7|13
TGTGCCAGCTCAGGAACAGGGGGCTACGAGCAGTACTTC
CASSGTGGYEQYF
>.|.|TRBV5-1|TRBJ1-1|15
TGCGCCAGCAGCTTGTTTGGGGAGGGAAACACTGAAGCTTTCTTT
CASSLFGEGNTEAFF
>few|TRBD2|TRBV6-5|TRBJ2-7|15
TGTGCCAGCAGTTACTCCTTGGCGGGGGGCTACGAGCAGTACTTC
CASSYSLAGGYEQYF